This passage covers 5 T cell receptor beta chains from one sample sequenced in a study of shared clonotypes between healthy human individuals. TCRdb keeps only in-frame clones here, not all; method: immunoSEQ multiplex PCR. The data contain 850,000 to 1,100,000 clones, around 77% of them singletons. Specimen: memory CD4+ T cells from PBMCs. Subset here: CD45RA-negative fraction. The receptors come from a man aged 18 to 30 in good health. Some clones in this sample may be carry-over from other donors' samples.

The J gene is TRBJ2-2, the V gene TRBV7-8; 11 bases line up with TRBD2. The CDR3 has 16 residues. With 5 bases clipped from V and 5 bases from J, the junction kept 7 bases outside the gene matches. Germline loops: CDR1 SGHVS, CDR2 FQNEAQ. The CDR3 spells CASSEIAGGRTGELFF. CDR3 bases: TGTGCCAGCAGCGAAATAGCGGGAGGGAGGACCGGGGAGCTGTTTTTT.

The rearrangement uses TRBV30 and TRBJ2-7, with D uncertain. This CDR3 comprises 11 residues. CDR1 and CDR2 from the germline V gene are GTSNPN and SVGIG (reference sequence). V shed 2 bases and J shed 3 bases, with 5 bases lying between them. The CDR3: CAWSLRYEQYF. CDR3 coding DNA: TGTGCCTGGAGTCTTCGCTACGAGCAGTACTTC.

The DNA for the CDR3 is TGTGCCAGCAATGCACAGGGATCAGCCTACAATGAGCAGTTCTTC. Its translation is CASNAQGSAYNEQFF. The chain joins TRBV2 to TRBJ2-1, with D possibly matching TRBD1 (6 bases). The CDR3 covers 15 residues. The germline gives CDR1 SNHLY, CDR2 FYNNEI. V lost 7 bases and J 2 bases, leaving 15 bases between the germline ends.

DNA of the CDR3: TGTGCCAGCAACGAGCAGGGGGTTTATGAAAAACTGTTTTTT. This gives the protein CASNEQGVYEKLFF. The chain recombines TRBV7-9 with TRBJ1-4, with 7 positions matching TRBD1. The CDR3 totals 14 residues. Germline V CDR1 and CDR2: SEHNR, FQNEAQ (reference sequence). The V segment lost 7 bases and the J segment 6 bases; nucleotides outside the gene matches: 8.

Worth noting for this clone: The same CDR3 arises from other DNA sequences in this sample as well. The rearrangement joins TRBV5-1 to TRBJ2-7; 9 nucleotides match TRBD1. The germline CDR1 and CDR2 sequences are SGHRS and YFSETQ. After removal of 3 bases from V and 3 bases from J, the junction contained 4 bases not matched to a gene. CDR3 length: 14 amino acids. The CDR3 region is CASSSQGASYEQYF. As DNA, the CDR3 is TGCGCCAGCAGCTCACAGGGGGCTAGCTACGAGCAGTACTTC.